The entry that follows covers one T cell receptor beta chain sequence. The method was immunoSEQ multiplex PCR; TCRdb's version includes in-frame clones alone and lacks a portion of them. Altogether more than 110,000 clones are present, approximately 92% being singletons, with the ten largest covering 2.5% to 3.5%. Between the trimmed V and J ends, which lost 1 base and 1 base, there was a span of 7 bases. Per the germline V gene, CDR1 is KGHSH and CDR2 is LQKENI. The CDR3 totals 14 residues. This sample is drawn from a study of T cell responses to AZD1222 COVID-19 vaccine. The specimen was peripheral blood, collected on day 0 of AZD1222 vaccination. This receptor was identified in an adult in good health. The V call is TRBV18, the J call TRBJ1-1; no clear D. The CDR3 DNA sequence: TGTGCCAGCTCACCACAGTCCAGGAACACTGAAGCTTTCTTT. Its translation is CASSPQSRNTEAFF.